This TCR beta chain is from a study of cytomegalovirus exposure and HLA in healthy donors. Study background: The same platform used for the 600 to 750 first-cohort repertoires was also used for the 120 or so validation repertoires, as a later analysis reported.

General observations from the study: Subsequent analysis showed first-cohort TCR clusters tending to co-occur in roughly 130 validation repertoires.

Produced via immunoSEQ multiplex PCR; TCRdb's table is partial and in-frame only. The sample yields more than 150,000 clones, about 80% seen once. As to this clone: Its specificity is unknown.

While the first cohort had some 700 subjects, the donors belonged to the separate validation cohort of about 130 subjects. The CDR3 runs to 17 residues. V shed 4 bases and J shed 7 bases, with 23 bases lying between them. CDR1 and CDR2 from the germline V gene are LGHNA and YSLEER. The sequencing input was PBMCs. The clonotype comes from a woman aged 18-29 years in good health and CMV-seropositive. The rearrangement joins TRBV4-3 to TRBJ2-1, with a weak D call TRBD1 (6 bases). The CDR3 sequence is CASSPANRDGVANEQFF. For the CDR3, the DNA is TGCGCCAGCAGCCCAGCTAACAGGGATGGGGTTGCTAATGAGCAGTTCTTC.